The clone carrying this TCR beta chain occurred many times. Its specificity is unknown. This sample was taken from a study of read filtering for tumor transcriptome and immune sequencing. Study-level information: Transcriptome libraries were built from DNase-treated RNA. General study results and limits: IR-seq and RNA-seq agreed better without single-read clonotypes. About 82% of IR-seq clonotypes had a single read, yet these held around 3.5% of reads.

Molecular barcoded adaptors covering alpha/delta and beta/gamma chains were used on 400 to 450 ng RNA. Using its own MiXCR run on the reads, TCRdb lists one record per CDR3 protein. The table shows 40,000 to 50,000 distinct CDR3 sequences, with roughly 19% occurring only once. Germline trimming cut 3 bases from V and 5 bases from J; bases unmatched to any gene: 12. The CDR3 covers 15 residues. In germline, CDR1 is DFQATT, CDR2 SNEGSKA (reference sequence). The gene calls are TRBV20-1 and TRBJ2-5; 7 bases fit TRBD1. Material for sequencing was a population of CD138-negative cells sorted from bone marrow. The TCR sequence derives from a donor at least 40 years old with multiple myeloma. Here the CDR3 reads CSARSGQPKSETQYF. Here the CDR3 DNA reads TGCAGTGCTAGGTCGGGACAGCCGAAGTCGGAGACCCAGTACTTC.